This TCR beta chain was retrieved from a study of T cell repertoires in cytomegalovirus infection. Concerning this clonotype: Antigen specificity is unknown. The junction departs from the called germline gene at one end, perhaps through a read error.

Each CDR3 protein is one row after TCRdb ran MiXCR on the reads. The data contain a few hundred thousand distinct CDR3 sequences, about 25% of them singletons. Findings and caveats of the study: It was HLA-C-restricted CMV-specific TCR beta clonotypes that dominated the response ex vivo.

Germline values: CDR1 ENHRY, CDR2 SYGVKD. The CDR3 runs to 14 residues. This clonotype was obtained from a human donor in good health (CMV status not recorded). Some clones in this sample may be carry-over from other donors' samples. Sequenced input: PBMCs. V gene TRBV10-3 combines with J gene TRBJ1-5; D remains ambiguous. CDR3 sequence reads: CATRTTDSNQPQHF. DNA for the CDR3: TGCGCGACTCGGACGACCGATAGCAATCAGCCCCAGCATTTT.